Listed below are T cell receptor beta chains from one sample, sequenced in a study of blood T cell repertoires in COVID-19. The repertoire was sequenced with immunoSEQ multiplex PCR; TCRdb's copy has only in-frame clones and lacks some. Of 130,000 or so clones listed, about four fifths are singletons. Sample: peripheral blood. Receptors originate from a man at least 80 years old with active or convalescent COVID-19. Both conserved end residues are part of each CDR3. Fields, in order: J gene, V gene, CDR3 protein.

J gene: TRBJ1-3
V gene: TRBV3-1/TRBV3-2
CDR3 protein: CASSQVGTGLSGNTIYF

J gene: TRBJ1-2
V gene: TRBV3-1/TRBV3-2
CDR3 protein: CASSSDRVGGYTF

J gene: TRBJ2-2
V gene: TRBV18
CDR3 protein: CASSPVAGETGELFF

J gene: TRBJ1-1
V gene: TRBV9
CDR3 protein: CASSNGLNTEAFF

J gene: TRBJ1-5
V gene: TRBV4-1
CDR3 protein: CASSQVGTDHQPQHF

J gene: TRBJ2-6
V gene: TRBV28
CDR3 protein: CASSPREFRVLTF

J gene: TRBJ2-3
V gene: TRBV7-3
CDR3 protein: CASSTTKTSTDTQYF

J gene: TRBJ1-6
V gene: TRBV27
CDR3 protein: CASSSGTINSPLHF

J gene: TRBJ2-5
V gene: TRBV5-5
CDR3 protein: CASSLYGTSEETQYF

J gene: TRBJ2-2
V gene: TRBV19
CDR3 protein: CASSFGTFTGELFF

J gene: TRBJ1-1
V gene: TRBV29-1
CDR3 protein: CSVGAVANTEAFF

J gene: TRBJ2-5
V gene: TRBV28
CDR3 protein: CASRGTGSVETQYF

J gene: TRBJ2-1
V gene: TRBV3-1/TRBV3-2
CDR3 protein: CASSQQSTSGPHNEQFF

J gene: TRBJ2-7
V gene: TRBV19
CDR3 protein: CASSIPGYEQYF

J gene: TRBJ2-5
V gene: TRBV28
CDR3 protein: CASSRLQGGITQYF

J gene: TRBJ1-1
V gene: TRBV11-2
CDR3 protein: CASSQTRNTEAFF

J gene: TRBJ2-7
V gene: TRBV5-3
CDR3 protein: CARSTGHPSSYEQYF

J gene: TRBJ2-7
V gene: TRBV7-2
CDR3 protein: CASSLRGGEQYF

J gene: TRBJ2-2
V gene: TRBV5-5
CDR3 protein: CASSWAPRTSGGAPGELFF

J gene: TRBJ1-1
V gene: TRBV6-5
CDR3 protein: CASTNRGSFTEAFF

J gene: TRBJ2-3
V gene: TRBV18
CDR3 protein: CASSPIPSSGQMAGAGMDTQYF

J gene: TRBJ1-6
V gene: TRBV6-5
CDR3 protein: CASSYSGQGYSPLHF

J gene: TRBJ1-5
V gene: TRBV19
CDR3 protein: CASSPLDGGFPQPQHF

J gene: TRBJ1-5
V gene: TRBV28
CDR3 protein: CASSRTFGTGDQPQHF

J gene: TRBJ1-5
V gene: TRBV2
CDR3 protein: CASSESLGTGGNQPQHF

J gene: TRBJ1-1
V gene: TRBV10-3
CDR3 protein: CAISENLEAFF

J gene: TRBJ2-1
V gene: TRBV30
CDR3 protein: CAWSVLTGEEQFF

J gene: TRBJ1-1
V gene: TRBV19
CDR3 protein: CASWDRVTNTEAFF

J gene: TRBJ1-6
V gene: TRBV3-1/TRBV3-2
CDR3 protein: CASSPRGGESPLHF

J gene: TRBJ2-7
V gene: TRBV19
CDR3 protein: CASSLTSGAGEQYF

J gene: TRBJ2-7
V gene: TRBV6-6
CDR3 protein: CASRPQAGAPYEQYF

J gene: TRBJ2-2
V gene: TRBV6-4
CDR3 protein: CASRVSSNTGELFF

J gene: TRBJ2-7
V gene: TRBV19
CDR3 protein: CASSSRDREEQYF

J gene: TRBJ1-2
V gene: TRBV28
CDR3 protein: CASSSRQGSGYTF

J gene: TRBJ2-6
V gene: TRBV7-7
CDR3 protein: CASSFGGSGANVLTF

J gene: TRBJ1-1
V gene: TRBV6-5
CDR3 protein: CASKDRFNTEAFF

J gene: TRBJ1-5
V gene: TRBV4-3
CDR3 protein: CASSQDFRRREHQPQHF

J gene: TRBJ2-5
V gene: TRBV5-1
CDR3 protein: CASSLPGEETQYF

J gene: TRBJ1-4
V gene: TRBV9
CDR3 protein: CASSRTEGVGEKLFF

J gene: TRBJ1-6
V gene: TRBV10-3
CDR3 protein: CAISSRDTDLGSPLHF

J gene: TRBJ2-5
V gene: TRBV9
CDR3 protein: CASSGGYRAGETQYF

J gene: TRBJ2-3
V gene: TRBV6-5
CDR3 protein: CASMSWRGGDDTQYF

J gene: TRBJ2-2
V gene: TRBV2
CDR3 protein: CASSERLSGGAATGELFF

J gene: TRBJ2-1
V gene: TRBV4-3
CDR3 protein: CASSHGGRGHNEQFF

J gene: TRBJ2-3
V gene: TRBV7-9
CDR3 protein: CASSGTGTGGIGTDTQYF

J gene: TRBJ2-7
V gene: TRBV6-5
CDR3 protein: CATGGGGRYEQYF

J gene: TRBJ2-1
V gene: TRBV27
CDR3 protein: CASSLLLAGGGSYNEQFF

J gene: TRBJ2-1
V gene: TRBV14
CDR3 protein: CASSLDWYNEQFF

J gene: TRBJ1-5
V gene: TRBV5-4
CDR3 protein: CASSGGQNQPQHF

J gene: TRBJ2-3
V gene: TRBV10-3
CDR3 protein: CAISETRDTQYF

J gene: TRBJ1-4
V gene: TRBV5-1
CDR3 protein: CASSLYVGTNEKLFF

J gene: TRBJ2-1
V gene: TRBV5-1
CDR3 protein: CASSSQGNNEQFF

J gene: TRBJ2-1
V gene: TRBV20-1
CDR3 protein: CSALPGGEQFF

J gene: TRBJ2-3
V gene: TRBV3-1/TRBV3-2
CDR3 protein: CASSQGLAGASYTDTQYF

J gene: TRBJ2-4
V gene: TRBV4-1
CDR3 protein: CASSQVYGGWDIQYF